The subject of this entry is one TCR beta chain. Its antigen is unidentified. The data belong to a study of CD8 T cells in ankylosing spondylitis. Study-wide findings and caveats: Prior literature has documented some motif variants in synovial fluid and blood from reactive arthritis. Ankylosing spondylitis blood appeared to carry a characteristic TCR beta motif of roughly eight highly homologous variants.

TCRdb reprocessed the 5' RACE reads with MiXCR, giving one entry per CDR3 protein. The profile covers 230,000 or so distinct CDR3 sequences, with about a sixth appearing a single time and 25% to 40% taken by the ten largest. CDR1 and CDR2 (germline): SGHVS, FNYEAQ. The germline V and J ends were trimmed by 2 bases and 0 bases, with 8 bases remaining between them. This CDR3 region has 14 residues. This chain joins TRBV7-6 and TRBJ2-7, with D hard to call. Sample: blood, either unsorted or a sorted T cell fraction (not recorded which). The source is a male donor with ankylosing spondylitis or in good health (not recorded which). For the CDR3, the DNA is TGTGCCAGCAGCTTATTAGCAAGCTCCTACGAGCAGTACTTC. This codes for CASSLLASSYEQYF.